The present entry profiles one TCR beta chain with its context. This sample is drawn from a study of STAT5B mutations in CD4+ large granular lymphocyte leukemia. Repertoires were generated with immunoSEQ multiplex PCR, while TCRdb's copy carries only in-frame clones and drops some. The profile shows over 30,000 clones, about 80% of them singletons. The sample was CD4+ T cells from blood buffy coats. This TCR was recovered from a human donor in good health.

As DNA, the CDR3 is TGTGCCATCAGGGAACACAGAAACCCCACCGGGGAGCTGTTTTTT. Encoded protein: CAIREHRNPTGELFF. The chain combines TRBV10-3 with TRBJ2-2; no reliable D call. In germline, CDR1 is ENHRY, CDR2 SYGVKD. V shed 6 bases and J shed 4 bases, with 15 bases lying between them. The CDR3 is made up of 15 amino acids.